This T cell receptor (beta chain) emerged from a study of blood T cell repertoires in COVID-19. Study-wide background: Some COVID-19 samples were acute and others convalescent; all came from the United States, Italy and Spain.

The method was immunoSEQ multiplex PCR; TCRdb's version includes in-frame clones alone and lacks a portion of them. The sample has about 70,000 clones; around nine tenths are singletons. The germline CDR1 and CDR2 sequences are MRHNA and SNTAGT. This CDR3 contains 17 residues. The germline V and J ends were trimmed by 5 bases and 4 bases, with 21 bases remaining between them. The sample taken for sequencing was peripheral blood. This sequence joins TRBV6-4 and TRBJ1-5; D not certain. The sequence was collected from a woman at least 80 years old with active or convalescent COVID-19. The CDR3 sequence: CASSTDNGPGRNQPQHF. The CDR3 region has the DNA TGTGCCAGCAGTACCGATAACGGGCCGGGAAGAAATCAGCCCCAGCATTTT.